These 21 T cell receptor beta chains came from one sample sequenced in a study of cytomegalovirus exposure and HLA in healthy donors. Use of 60 Vbeta and 13 Jbeta primers characterized the PCR. Using immunoSEQ multiplex PCR, the repertoire was profiled, and TCRdb retains in-frame clones only, with some absent. Of approximately 190,000 clones listed, 82% are singletons. The sample taken for sequencing was PBMCs. These receptors were obtained from a boy aged 2 to 9 in good health and CMV-seronegative.

The table lists this clone with a few counts. The genes are TRBV6-1 and TRBJ2-7, with 7 nucleotides matching TRBD1. This CDR3 region has 16 residues. Trimming removed 2 bases from V and 3 bases from J; junction bases left unmatched: 10. Germline CDR1 and CDR2: MNHNS and SASEGT. The CDR3 nucleotides are TGTGCCAGCAGTGAATCCCCATACAGGGGCCACTACGAGCAGTACTTC. This codes for CASSESPYRGHYEQYF.

Here the CDR3 reads CASSEQGVISYTF. CDR3 DNA: TGTGCCAGCAGTGAACAGGGGGTGATAAGCTACACCTTC. The chain is built from TRBV2 and TRBJ1-2; 7 bases match TRBD1. Losses at the gene ends were 2 bases for V and 9 bases for J; bases not matched to a gene: 6. The CDR3 is 13 amino acids. Per germline, CDR1 SNHLY and CDR2 FYNNEI.

The rearrangement joins TRBV7-9 to TRBJ2-7; D is unresolved. Germline V gives CDR1 SEHNR, CDR2 FQNEAQ (reference sequence). Trimming took 5 bases from V and 2 from J, leaving 7 bases between them. The CDR3 is 12 amino acids. For the CDR3, the DNA is TGTGCCAGCAGCATTACAGCCTACGAGCAGTACTTC. It specifies CASSITAYEQYF.

The chain has TRBV19 and TRBJ2-5; 15 positions match TRBD2. Germline V CDR1 and CDR2: LNHDA, SQIVND (reference sequence). Trimming took 1 base from V and 5 from J; bases not matched to a gene: 2. The CDR3 spans 16 residues. CDR3 coding DNA: TGTGCCAGTAGTATAGGGACTAGCGGGGGGGCGGAGACCCAGTACTTC. It is translated as CASSIGTSGGAETQYF. Combining the CDR3 with reference TRBV19 and TRBJ2-5 gives the whole variable domain DGGITQSPKYLFRKEGQNVTLSCEQNLNHDAMYWYRQDPGQGLRLIYYSQIVNDFQKGDIAEGYSVSREKKESFPLTVTSAQKNPTAFYLCASSIGTSGGAETQYFGPGTRLLVL.

The chain links TRBV29-1 to TRBJ1-2; the match to TRBD1 covers 8 bases. Losses at the gene ends were 1 base for V and 3 bases for J; bases not matched to a gene: 7. Germline values: CDR1 SQVTM, CDR2 ANQGSEA. The CDR3 length is 15 residues. The CDR3 DNA reads as TGCAGCGTTGAAGGTGCCACAGGGGGGCACTATGGCTACACCTTC. Protein: CSVEGATGGHYGYTF.

This clone appeared a few times. V and J are TRBV13 and TRBJ2-3; D ambiguous. CDR3 size: 15 residues. Trimming pared 4 bases from V and 1 base from J, leaving 12 bases between. Germline V CDR1 and CDR2: PRHDT, FYEKMQ (reference sequence). The CDR3 reads CASSSRERGTDTQYF. The CDR3, as DNA: TGTGCCAGCAGCTCCCGCGAGCGTGGCACAGATACGCAGTATTTT.

The gene calls are TRBV1 and TRBJ2-2; TRBD2, the table's D call, lacks a check against the DNA. TRBV1 is an annotated pseudogene. The CDR3 consists of 19 residues. As DNA, the CDR3 is TGCACCAGCAGCCTGCCCGACGGGGTAGCGGGGACACCGACCGGGGAGCTGTTTTTT. It translates to CTSSLPDGVAGTPTGELFF.

V gene TRBV11-2 combines with J gene TRBJ2-1; 12 bases agree with TRBD2. Per the germline V gene, CDR1 is SGHAT and CDR2 is FQNNGV. The CDR3 is 14 residues long. V lost 3 bases and J lost 12; bases outside the gene matches: 6. The CDR3 DNA reads as TGTGCCAGCAGCTTGCTAGCGGGGGGGCCGGCGCAGTTCTTC. Amino acid sequence: CASSLLAGGPAQFF.

This chain links TRBV6-5 with TRBJ1-5, with D perhaps TRBD1 (6 bases). CDR3 length equals 15 residues. CDR1 is MNHEY, CDR2 SVGAGI, per germline. The V end was cut by 5 bases, the J end by 7 bases, with 18 bases between. The CDR3 loop is CASSHGQSSIQPQHF. In DNA, the CDR3 is TGTGCCAGCAGTCACGGACAGTCGTCTATACAGCCCCAGCATTTT.

The chain is built from TRBV29-1 and TRBJ1-1, with a tentative D call TRBD1 (6 bases). V was clipped by 3 bases and J by 7 bases, with 15 bases between them. The CDR3 loop spans 13 amino acids. Germline assignment: CDR1 SQVTM and CDR2 ANQGSEA. The CDR3 here is CSVEYWGGGEAFF. The CDR3 DNA is TGCAGCGTTGAGTATTGGGGAGGGGGTGAAGCTTTCTTT.

V gene TRBV9 combines with J gene TRBJ1-2; TRBD1 matches 7 bases. CDR1 is SGDLS, CDR2 YYNGEE, per germline. The V and J ends lost 0 bases and 0 bases, in that order; junction bases with no gene match: 2. The CDR3 spans 15 residues. The CDR3 DNA reads TGTGCCAGCAGCGTAGATGACAGGGCTAACTATGGCTACACCTTC. Protein sequence: CASSVDDRANYGYTF.

The sample holds a few counts of this clone. The rearrangement joins TRBV2 to TRBJ2-2, with D possibly being TRBD2 (6 bases). The length of the CDR3 is 14 residues. V lost 4 bases and J 1 base, leaving 7 bases between the germline ends. Germline lookup yields CDR1 SNHLY and CDR2 FYNNEI. CDR3: CASSVGGNTGELFF. The CDR3 DNA reads as TGTGCCAGCAGTGTGGGGGGGAACACCGGGGAGCTGTTTTTT.

CDR3 residues: CASSLETSGGAGEQYF. The CDR3 DNA is TGCGCCAGCAGCTTGGAGACTAGCGGGGGGGCGGGAGAGCAGTACTTC. This chain connects TRBV5-1 to TRBJ2-7, with TRBD2 identical over 14 bases. Per the germline V gene, CDR1 is SGHRS and CDR2 is YFSETQ. CDR3 length equals 16 residues. J gave up 7 bases and V 0 bases, and 6 bases lay outside the gene matches.

Comments on this clone: One junction end does not reproduce the germline sequence, and a read error may be involved. The J gene is TRBJ1-5, the V gene TRBV15; 7 bases line up with TRBD1. Germline-derived CDR1 and CDR2 are LNHNV and YYDKDF (reference sequence). The CDR3 extends over 13 amino acids. CDR3 residues: CATSRDRAQPQHF. The DNA of the CDR3 is TGTGCCACCAGCCGAGACAGGGCCCAGCCCCAGCATTTT. Complete variable domain (other parts from reference TRBV15 and TRBJ1-5): DAMVIQNPRYQVTQFGKPVTLSCSQTLNHNVMYWYQQKSSQAPKLLFHYYDKDFNNEADTPDNFQSRRPNTSFCFLDIRSPGLGDTAMYLCATSRDRAQPQHFGDGTRLSIL.

CDR3 loop: CASSFASGYRSNQPQHF. The CDR3 DNA sequence: TGTGCCAGCAGTTTCGCCTCGGGGTACCGGAGCAATCAGCCCCAGCATTTT. The V and J genes are TRBV27 and TRBJ1-5; D remains unclear. CDR3 length: 17 amino acids. The ends were cut back, 3 bases at V and 1 base at J, with 16 bases in the middle. Per germline, CDR1 MNHEY and CDR2 SMNVEV (reference sequence).

The genes are TRBV7-2 and TRBJ2-2; TRBD2 matches at 15 bases. Germline V lookup: CDR1 SGHTA, CDR2 FQGNSA. The junction had 5 bases not matched to a gene; V was cut back by 5 bases and J by 4 bases. This CDR3 spans 17 amino acids. The CDR3 region has the DNA TGTGCCAGCAGCGCGCGGGGACTAGCGGGGGGCACCGGGGAGCTGTTTTTT. It is translated as CASSARGLAGGTGELFF.

This clone was detected once. The J gene is TRBJ2-7, the V gene TRBV9; D unclear. V was trimmed by 0 bases and J by 2 bases, leaving 12 bases between them. This CDR3 has 15 amino acids. Germline CDR1 SGDLS, CDR2 YYNGEE. The CDR3 DNA reads TGTGCCAGCAGCGTAGACTCCTCCCATCCCTACGAGCAGTACTTC. Residues: CASSVDSSHPYEQYF.

This clone has only one observation. V and J are TRBV6-6 and TRBJ2-7, with 7 bases identical to TRBD2. Germline V gene sequence: CDR1 MNHNY, CDR2 SVGAGI (reference sequence). The V segment lost 4 bases and the J segment 7 bases; nucleotides outside the gene matches: 7. The CDR3 loop spans 13 amino acids. In DNA form, the CDR3 reads TGTGCCAGCAGTTCGGGGGGTTTGCGGGAGCAGTACTTC. Encoded protein: CASSSGGLREQYF.

The V gene is TRBV7-9, the J gene TRBJ2-3, with TRBD1 matching 7 bases. V lost 5 bases and J lost 1; bases outside the gene matches: 12. Germline V gene sequence: CDR1 SEHNR, CDR2 FQNEAQ (reference sequence). There are 17 residues in the CDR3. CDR3 sequence (DNA): TGTGCCAGCAGCCGAATTAGGGGGCTAGTACGCACAGATACGCAGTATTTT. Translated, it gives CASSRIRGLVRTDTQYF.

J is TRBJ1-2 and V is TRBV27; D might be TRBD1 (5 bases). The CDR3 totals 14 residues. CDR1 is MNHEY and CDR2 is SMNVEV in the germline V gene (reference sequence). V lost 4 bases to trimming and J lost 2 bases, with 11 bases between them. The CDR3 here is CASSSGGGNYGYTF. CDR3 in DNA: TGTGCCAGCAGTTCCGGGGGGGGGAACTATGGCTACACCTTC.

The V gene is TRBV7-2, the J gene TRBJ1-1; the D is unclear. The CDR3 has 14 amino acids. V lost 2 bases and J lost 2, with 9 bases in between. Germline-derived CDR1 and CDR2 are SGHTA and FQGNSA. CDR3 DNA sequence: TGTGCCAGCAGCTTATGGAGGCTTAACACTGAAGCTTTCTTT. It specifies CASSLWRLNTEAFF.